The next 20 T cell receptor beta chains were all read from a single sample in a study of blood T cell repertoires in COVID-19. Sequencing used immunoSEQ multiplex PCR; TCRdb keeps in-frame clones, though not all of them. The profile shows about 71,000 clones, roughly 90% of them singletons. Sequencing was performed on peripheral blood. The receptors were sampled from a man in his thirties or forties with acute or convalescent COVID-19.

The chain has TRBV28 and TRBJ1-1; 7 positions agree with TRBD1. V shed 2 bases and J 1 base; nucleotides not matched to a gene: 16. CDR3 size: 19 residues. Germline CDR1 is MDHEN and CDR2 is SYDVKM. CDR3 amino acids: CASSLIPYGQVRSNTEAFF. DNA of the CDR3: TGTGCCAGCAGTTTAATCCCCTACGGACAGGTTAGGTCGAACACTGAAGCTTTCTTT.

V and J are TRBV30 and TRBJ2-2; possibly TRBD2 for D (6 bases). Germline V lookup: CDR1 GTSNPN, CDR2 SVGIG (reference sequence). V gave up 0 bases and J gave up 7 bases, with 18 bases separating them. This CDR3 comprises 16 residues. The CDR3 nucleotides read TGTGCCTGGAGTGTATTTGGGGTCCGCGGGGTCGGGGAGCTGTTTTTT. Its translation is CAWSVFGVRGVGELFF.

The chain links TRBV14 to TRBJ2-5; 9 bases line up with TRBD2. CDR3 size: 15 residues. V lost 5 bases and J lost 5; bases outside the gene matches: 9. From germline, CDR1 is SGHDN and CDR2 FVKESK. The chain's CDR3 is CASSNLGLADETQYF. CDR3 DNA sequence: TGTGCCAGCAGCAATTTGGGACTAGCAGACGAGACCCAGTACTTC. Using reference TRBV14 and TRBJ2-5 for the parts outside the CDR3, the full variable domain is EAGVTQFPSHSVIEKGQTVTLRCDPISGHDNLYWYRRVMGKEIKFLLHFVKESKQDESGMPNNRFLAERTGGTYSTLKVQPAELEDSGVYFCASSNLGLADETQYFGPGTRLLVL.

J is TRBJ1-6 and V is TRBV6-5; D remains ambiguous. This CDR3 is built from 15 residues. V shed 0 bases and J shed 7 bases, with 10 bases lying between them. Germline CDR1 is MNHEY and CDR2 is SVGAGI. The DNA of the CDR3 is TGTGCCAGCAGTTACTCCACCCCCGGGAATTCACCCCTCCACTTT. It is translated as CASSYSTPGNSPLHF.

The count of this clone is one. J is TRBJ1-4 and V is TRBV5-4; D is uncertain. This CDR3 contains 13 residues. The V and J ends lost 5 bases and 2 bases respectively, with 7 bases between them. From germline, CDR1 is SGHNT and CDR2 YYREEE (reference sequence). The DNA for the CDR3 is TGTGCCAGCAGTGACTATACTAATGAAAAACTGTTTTTT. Protein sequence: CASSDYTNEKLFF.

V gene TRBV19 combines with J gene TRBJ2-5; D is perhaps TRBD2 (6 bases). Germline V gene sequence: CDR1 LNHDA, CDR2 SQIVND (reference sequence). The CDR3 is 13 residues long. V was shortened by 6 bases and J by 4 bases, with 12 bases between the two germline ends. The CDR3 DNA reads as TGTGCCAGTAGCGACCCGGGGGTAGAGACCCAGTACTTC. It is translated as CASSDPGVETQYF.

This chain connects TRBV27 to TRBJ1-2, with D possibly TRBD1 on 5 matching bases. Germline loops: CDR1 MNHEY, CDR2 SMNVEV (reference sequence). The length of the CDR3 is 16 residues. Trimming shortened V by 6 bases and J by 4 bases, and 21 bases separated the two germline ends. The CDR3 nucleotides are TGTGCCAGCAGCACCTCCTTGGGGGGATCCATCTATGGCTACACCTTC. Protein product: CASSTSLGGSIYGYTF.

The chain carries TRBV5-1 and TRBJ1-5, with TRBD1 identical over 7 bases. V trimming: 7 bases; J trimming: 6 bases; junction bases outside the gene matches: 10. CDR1 is SGHRS, CDR2 YFSETQ, per germline. The CDR3 is made up of 14 amino acids. CDR3 in DNA: TGCGCCAGCCGACAGGGAGAATCCAGTCAGCCCCAGCATTTT. Encoded protein: CASRQGESSQPQHF.

The V and J genes are TRBV5-4 and TRBJ2-2, with 14 bases identical to TRBD2. Germline V CDR1 and CDR2: SGHNT, YYREEE (reference sequence). With V trimmed by 4 bases and J by 3 bases, 2 bases remained unmatched. The CDR3 is made up of 16 amino acids. The CDR3 sequence: CASSRGLAGDTGELFF. In DNA, the CDR3 is TGTGCCAGCAGCCGGGGACTAGCGGGGGACACCGGGGAGCTGTTTTTT.

The rearrangement uses TRBV6-2 or TRBV6-3 and TRBJ1-1, with no clear D. Germline V gene sequence: CDR1 MNHEY, CDR2 SVGEGT. V lost 0 bases to trimming and J lost 3 bases, with 8 bases between them. The CDR3 extends over 14 amino acids. The CDR3 region has the DNA TGTGCCAGCAGTTACTCATTGGGCGACACTGAAGCTTTCTTT. Amino acid sequence: CASSYSLGDTEAFF.

The chain couples TRBV10-3 to TRBJ2-1; no firm D call. The germline CDR1 and CDR2 sequences are ENHRY and SYGVKD. The CDR3 contains 13 residues. V lost 4 bases, J lost 6 bases, and 10 bases lay in between. This CDR3 is CAISGGQSNEQFF. CDR3 bases: TGTGCCATCAGTGGTGGGCAATCCAATGAGCAGTTCTTC.

The V gene is TRBV7-3, the J gene TRBJ2-1; 8 bases match TRBD2. The trim removed 4 bases at V and 10 bases at J, leaving 6 bases unmatched. Germline loops: CDR1 SGHTA, CDR2 FQGTGA. CDR3 length: 13 residues. The CDR3 is CASSSGAGEEQFF. The CDR3 DNA sequence: TGTGCCAGCAGCTCCGGAGCGGGGGAGGAGCAGTTCTTC.

This clone was seen just once. The J gene is TRBJ2-7, the V gene TRBV6-4, with 8 bases identical to TRBD1. CDR3 length: 12 residues. The V segment lost 8 bases and the J segment 3 bases; nucleotides outside the gene matches: 3. Germline lookup yields CDR1 MRHNA and CDR2 SNTAGT. CDR3 in DNA: TGTGCCAGCCCGGACAGGGACTACGAGCAGTACTTC. It yields the protein CASPDRDYEQYF.

CDR3 coding DNA: TGTGCCAGCAGCTTATACGGACAGTCTGGAAACACCATATATTTT. It specifies CASSLYGQSGNTIYF. The chain employs TRBV7-2 and TRBJ1-3, with D possibly TRBD1 on 6 matching bases. Trimming stripped 2 bases from V and 1 base from J, with 9 bases between. The germline V gene encodes CDR1 SGHTA and CDR2 FQGNSA. The CDR3 extends over 15 amino acids.

J is TRBJ2-3 and V is TRBV15; 8 nucleotides line up with TRBD1. The CDR3 length is 15 residues. Germline loops: CDR1 LNHNV, CDR2 YYDKDF (reference sequence). V lost 0 bases to trimming and J lost 4 bases; unmatched junction nucleotides: 3. The CDR3 sequence: CATSRDNRGADTQYF. CDR3 DNA: TGTGCCACCAGCAGAGATAACAGGGGGGCAGATACGCAGTATTTT.

The V call is TRBV19, the J call TRBJ1-1; D remains unclear. The germline V gene encodes CDR1 LNHDA and CDR2 SQIVND (reference sequence). The CDR3 is 13 residues long. The V end was cut by 4 bases, the J end by 4 bases, with 10 bases between. CDR3 protein: CASSTRVPTEAFF. CDR3 coding DNA: TGTGCCAGTAGTACCCGGGTTCCCACTGAAGCTTTCTTT.

The chain links TRBV6-5 to TRBJ2-1, with D tentatively TRBD2 (5 bases). The CDR3 extends over 15 amino acids. Trimming left V 0 bases short and J 1 base short, with 7 bases between. Germline V gives CDR1 MNHEY, CDR2 SVGAGI. For the CDR3, the DNA is TGTGCCAGCAGTTACTCGTCGGGGTCCTACAATGAGCAGTTCTTC. This encodes CASSYSSGSYNEQFF.

The chain links TRBV7-2 to TRBJ2-3, with 7 bases fitting TRBD2. The CDR3 covers 16 residues. Germline values: CDR1 SGHTA, CDR2 FQGNSA. J was trimmed by 2 bases and V by 0 bases; bases with no gene match: 5. The CDR3 spells CASSLAKGLYTDTQYF. The CDR3, as DNA: TGTGCCAGCAGCTTAGCCAAGGGACTATACACAGATACGCAGTATTTT.

The CDR3 DNA reads as TGTGCCAGTGGGACAGGGTACAATCAGCCCCAGCATTTT. Protein sequence: CASGTGYNQPQHF. The chain uses TRBV19 and TRBJ1-5; 9 bases line up with TRBD1. Trimming removed 8 bases from V and 3 bases from J; junction bases left unmatched: 2. This CDR3 is built from 13 residues. Germline-derived CDR1 and CDR2 are LNHDA and SQIVND (reference sequence).

J is TRBJ2-5 and V is TRBV5-8, with TRBD1 matching over 10 bases. Unmatched junction bases numbered 7, after V lost 4 bases and J lost 4 bases. The CDR3 is made up of 15 amino acids. From germline, CDR1 is SGHTS and CDR2 YDEGEE. The CDR3 reads CASSDGQGEGETQYF. The DNA for the CDR3 is TGTGCCAGCAGCGACGGACAGGGGGAAGGAGAGACCCAGTACTTC.